These 9 T cell receptor beta chains originate from one sample sequenced in a study of brain T cells in children with intractable seizures. Clones were sequenced by immunoSEQ multiplex PCR, and TCRdb holds only the in-frame ones, with some missing. The sample includes 95,000 to 120,000 clones, approximately 94% of them seen just once. The input for sequencing was peripheral blood, taken at surgery. Source of these receptors: a boy younger than two with hemimegalencephaly and intractable seizures.

The chain carries TRBV6-2 or TRBV6-3 and TRBJ2-1, with a weak D call TRBD1 (5 bases). In germline, CDR1 is MNHEY, CDR2 SVGEGT. The CDR3 is 12 residues long. Trimming cost V 4 bases and J 6 bases, with 7 bases left between them. CDR3 nucleotide sequence: TGTGCCAGCAGTTGGGGCGGCAATGAGCAGTTCTTC. Translating gives CASSWGGNEQFF.

The chain is built from TRBV25-1 and TRBJ2-7; TRBD1 agrees at 7 bases. CDR1 is MGHDK and CDR2 is SYGVNS in the germline V gene. With V trimmed by 6 bases and J by 0 bases, 5 bases remained unmatched. The CDR3 has 14 amino acids. The CDR3 sequence is CASSLTGISYEQYF. The DNA for the CDR3 is TGTGCCAGCAGCCTGACAGGGATCTCCTACGAGCAGTACTTC.

V is TRBV7-2 and J is TRBJ2-7, with 7 bases identical to TRBD1. The V gene end was trimmed by 5 bases and the J gene end by 7 bases; junction bases not matched to a gene: 11. Germline-derived CDR1 and CDR2 are SGHTA and FQGNSA. This CDR3 is 14 amino acids long. CDR3 sequence (DNA): TGTGCCAGCAGCCCTCATTTCGACAGGGTGGAGCAGTACTTC. This sequence encodes CASSPHFDRVEQYF.

J is TRBJ2-3 and V is TRBV7-3; 8 bases are a match to TRBD2. Germline assignment: CDR1 SGHTA and CDR2 FQGTGA. The CDR3 has 14 residues. Unmatched junction bases numbered 3, after V lost 5 bases and J lost 2 bases. The CDR3 region is CASSTSGVTDTQYF. The CDR3 nucleotides are TGTGCCAGCAGCACTAGCGGCGTCACAGATACGCAGTATTTT. The full variable domain, in which reference TRBV7-3 and TRBJ2-3 provide the parts outside the CDR3, is GAGVSQTPSNKVTEKGKYVELRCDPISGHTALYWYRQSLGQGPEFLIYFQGTGAADDSGLPNDRFFAVRPEGSVSTLKIQRTERGDSAVYLCASSTSGVTDTQYFGPGTRLTVL.

This clone was counted a single time. The chain employs TRBV7-9 and TRBJ2-5; TRBD1 matches at 10 bases. Per the germline V gene, CDR1 is SEHNR and CDR2 is FQNEAQ (reference sequence). CDR3 length: 15 residues. Unmatched junction bases numbered 8, after V lost 5 bases and J lost 5 bases. CDR3 nucleotide sequence: TGTGCCAGCAGCCTACGGACAGGGGGTAGGGAGACCCAGTACTTC. Translating it yields CASSLRTGGRETQYF.

The genes are TRBV6-6 and TRBJ2-5; 9 nucleotides align to TRBD2. V trimming: 6 bases; J trimming: 1 base; junction bases outside the gene matches: 9. This CDR3 comprises 16 residues. The V gene's germline CDR1 is MNHNY and CDR2 SVGAGI (reference sequence). As DNA, the CDR3 is TGTGCCAGCAGCCCCTACACGACTAGCGGCCAAGAGACCCAGTACTTC. Protein product: CASSPYTTSGQETQYF.

The sample holds a few counts of this clone. The DNA of the CDR3 is TGTGCCAGCTCACCATACCAGTTGTCCAGGGAATATGGCTACACCTTC. It encodes CASSPYQLSREYGYTF. The chain combines TRBV18 with TRBJ1-2; a possible D gene is TRBD1 (5 bases). The CDR3 extends over 16 amino acids. The germline gives CDR1 KGHSH, CDR2 LQKENI. The V gene lost 2 bases and the J gene lost 5 bases, with 18 bases spanning the gap.

The V gene is TRBV2, the J gene TRBJ1-2; D remains ambiguous. The CDR3 has 12 residues. Between the trimmed V and J ends, which lost 8 bases and 0 bases, there was a span of 7 bases. Germline V gives CDR1 SNHLY, CDR2 FYNNEI. The CDR3 sequence is CASGVANYGYTF. In nucleotides, the CDR3 is TGTGCCAGCGGCGTAGCTAACTATGGCTACACCTTC. The entire variable domain, with the rest obtained from reference TRBV2 and TRBJ1-2, is as follows: EPEVTQTPSHQVTQMGQEVILRCVPISNHLYFYWYRQILGQKVEFLVSFYNNEISEKSEIFDDQFSVERPDGSNFTLKIRSTKLEDSAMYFCASGVANYGYTFGSGTRLTVV.

The chain combines TRBV4-2 with TRBJ2-7; TRBD2 aligns across 14 bases. This CDR3 spans 19 amino acids. V lost 3 bases to trimming and J lost 0 bases; unmatched junction nucleotides: 10. Per the germline V gene, CDR1 is LGHNA and CDR2 is YNFKEQ. CDR3 DNA sequence: TGTGCCAGCAGCCAGAGGGCCGGGACTAGCGGGAGTAGCTCCTACGAGCAGTACTTC. Amino acid sequence: CASSQRAGTSGSSSYEQYF.